This is a list of T cell receptor beta chains from one sample in a study of naive and memory T cell subsets. TCRdb reprocessed the UMI-ligation and nested PCR reads with MiXCR, giving one entry per CDR3 protein. The table lists 32,000 or so distinct CDR3 sequences, 13% of them singletons. Specimen: effector memory CD4+ T cells from blood. The source of these receptors is a human donor in good health. The CDR3 runs from the conserved cysteine through the conserved F or W. D genes are given only for firm matches. Expanded clones are given a class, and other clones once, few, many or no size at all.

clone size	V gene	D gene	J gene	CDR3 protein	CDR3 DNA
NA	TRBV23-1	NA	TRBJ1-2	CASRSRTANYGYTF	TGCGCCAGCAGATCTCGGACAGCCAACTATGGCTACACCTTC
few	TRBV7-9	NA	TRBJ1-2	CASSHGQNYGYTF	TGTGCCAGCAGCCACGGACAGAACTATGGCTACACCTTC
few	TRBV29-1	NA	TRBJ1-1	CSVEGRQNTEAFF	TGCAGCGTTGAAGGAAGGCAGAACACTGAAGCTTTCTTT
few	TRBV13	TRBD2	TRBJ2-4	CASSLSRLAGAKNIQYF	TGTGCCAGCAGCTTGTCGCGTCTAGCGGGAGCCAAAAACATTCAGTACTTC
medium-sized	TRBV5-1	NA	TRBJ2-3	CASSPSGDQDTQYF	TGCGCCAGCAGCCCATCGGGAGATCAAGATACGCAGTATTTT
few	TRBV5-6	TRBD2	TRBJ2-7	CASRIEGTSGPYEQYF	TGTGCCAGCAGAATCGAAGGGACTAGCGGCCCCTACGAGCAGTACTTC
many	TRBV6-1	NA	TRBJ1-5	CASTPLQLSANQPQHF	TGTGCCAGCACGCCGTTACAACTTTCCGCTAATCAGCCCCAGCATTTT
NA	TRBV28	TRBD2	TRBJ2-5	CASRSSGRTRETQYF	TGTGCCAGCAGAAGTAGCGGGAGGACGAGAGAGACCCAGTACTTC
few	TRBV20-1	TRBD1	TRBJ1-5	CSASSNRGRRSNQPQHF	TGCAGTGCTAGTTCAAACAGGGGGCGTCGGAGCAATCAGCCCCAGCATTTT
medium-sized	TRBV20-1	NA	TRBJ2-1	CSARDRANNEQFF	TGCAGTGCTAGAGATCGAGCGAACAATGAGCAGTTCTTC
many	TRBV20-1	TRBD2	TRBJ2-7	CSATPSGTFYEQYF	TGCAGTGCTACCCCTAGCGGGACCTTCTACGAGCAGTACTTC
few	TRBV28	NA	TRBJ1-5	CASIPQEIGNQPQHF	TGTGCCAGCATCCCCCAGGAGATTGGCAATCAGCCCCAGCATTTT
NA	TRBV27	NA	TRBJ2-3	CASSLGHSTDTQYF	TGTGCCAGCAGTTTGGGGCATAGCACAGATACGCAGTATTTT
few	TRBV3-1	TRBD2	TRBJ2-1	CASSRRREGPYNEQFF	TGTGCCAGCAGCCGAAGACGGGAGGGCCCCTACAATGAGCAGTTCTTC
NA	TRBV7-2	TRBD1	TRBJ2-2	CASSYPGGTGELFF	TGTGCCAGCAGCTACCCAGGGGGAACCGGGGAGCTGTTTTTT
few	TRBV27	TRBD2	TRBJ2-1	CASSLSAGSLAGGVGSYNEQFF	TGTGCCAGCAGTTTATCGGCAGGGTCACTAGCGGGAGGGGTCGGGTCCTACAATGAGCAGTTCTTC
many	TRBV20-1	NA	TRBJ1-4	CSARQGATNEKLFF	TGCAGTGCTAGACAGGGAGCAACTAATGAAAAACTGTTTTTT
many	TRBV18	NA	TRBJ2-2	CASSWADPNTGELFF	TGTGCCAGCTCCTGGGCCGACCCGAACACCGGGGAGCTGTTTTTT
many	TRBV12-3/TRBV12-4	NA	TRBJ2-5	CASGVGKTQYF	TGTGCCAGCGGGGTTGGGAAGACCCAGTACTTC
NA	TRBV6-5	TRBD2	TRBJ2-1	CASKGLAGVKEQFF	TGTGCCAGCAAAGGACTAGCGGGAGTCAAGGAGCAGTTCTTC
few	TRBV2	NA	TRBJ2-3	CASSEWASTDTQYF	TGTGCCAGCAGTGAATGGGCTAGCACAGATACGCAGTATTTT
many	TRBV27	NA	TRBJ2-3	CASSESDPRTDTQYF	TGTGCCAGCAGTGAGTCAGATCCTCGCACAGATACGCAGTATTTT
NA	TRBV30	TRBD2	TRBJ2-3	CAWSAGRSGSFQYF	TGTGCCTGGAGTGCAGGACGGAGCGGGAGTTTTCAGTATTTT
many	TRBV6-1	NA	TRBJ2-1	CASSDLGWRDNEQFF	TGTGCCAGCAGTGATCTGGGTTGGAGGGACAATGAGCAGTTCTTC
many	TRBV5-1	NA	TRBJ2-7	CASSTPGTYEQYF	TGCGCCAGCAGCACCCCAGGAACCTACGAGCAGTACTTC
NA	TRBV29-1	NA	TRBJ1-5	CSVRTGSNQPQHF	TGCAGCGTCCGGACGGGTAGCAATCAGCCCCAGCATTTT
NA	TRBV7-2	NA	TRBJ2-5	CASSLKWGETQYF	TGTGCCAGCAGCTTAAAATGGGGGGAGACCCAGTACTTC
NA	TRBV5-1	NA	TRBJ1-1	CASSLGGGGTEAFF	TGCGCCAGCAGCTTGGGAGGGGGAGGCACTGAAGCTTTCTTT
few	TRBV4-2	NA	TRBJ2-7	CASSQTVVAYEQYF	TGTGCCAGCAGCCAGACAGTGGTAGCCTACGAGCAGTACTTC